The present TCR beta chain was sequenced within a study of metastatic and nonmetastatic thyroid tumors (dated by TCRdb to 2018 to 2021). General notes on the study: Repertoires were compared across peripheral blood and tumor or nodule tissue samples from malignant and benign thyroid patients. Beyond this particular receptor, the publication reports: TCR beta diversity was reported as significantly higher in malignant tumors than in benign nodules, in both blood and tumor samples.

None of the patients had been given any treatment before thyroid surgery. Using T-cell receptor beta sequencing, the researchers looked back retrospectively at clinical samples from patients, gathered between about 2011 and 2019. To prepare the library, PCR was applied. These reads were obtained on an Illumina HiSeq 4000. High-throughput sequencing was used to profile the CDR3 region of the TCR beta-chain in every patient. On the authors' methods: A classifier to discriminate distant-metastatic papillary thyroid cancer patients was built from CDR3 differences across clinicopathological groups. The Shannon index was used to measure repertoire diversity, and the Morisita-Horn index was used to measure how similar tumor and blood repertoires were. The public reads were quality trimmed at Q25 with fastp and then assembled into clones with MiXCR by TCRdb, keeping productive beta chains. These V and J calls rely on TCRdb rather than the paper's analysis. A total of just over 15,000 clones appear in this sample, around 25% of them only once. 12% of the sample goes to the ten largest clones.

In the case of this clone: Its antigen specificity is not known. No base-level quality is on record; no much larger clone is a single base apart.

The CDR3 starts with the cysteine, ends with the phenylalanine, and has 13 residues. The read is trimmed to its CDR3 DNA, 39 bases read in frame from base 1. CDR1 is given as LGHDT and CDR2 as YNNKEL, both from the germline V gene (reference sequence). Trimming removed 3 bases from V and 5 bases from J, leaving 10 bases between the germline ends. The source is a female donor with papillary thyroid cancer or a benign thyroid nodule (not recorded which). Some clones in this sample may be carry-over from other donors' samples. The rearranged segments are TRBV3-1 and TRBJ1-2; TRBD1 could be the D gene, as 5 bases match. The sequencing sample was made of tumor tissue. The CDR3 reads as follows: CASSHGTGYGYTF. DNA sequence: TGTGCCAGCAGCCATGGGACCGGATATGGCTACACCTTC. The full variable domain, completed from the reference TRBV3-1 and TRBJ1-2 proteins outside the CDR3, reads DTAVSQTPKYLVTQMGNDKSIKCEQNLGHDTMYWYKQDSKKFLKIMFSYNNKELIINETVPNRFSPKSPDKAHLNLHINSLELGDSAVYFCASSHGTGYGYTFGSGTRLTVV.